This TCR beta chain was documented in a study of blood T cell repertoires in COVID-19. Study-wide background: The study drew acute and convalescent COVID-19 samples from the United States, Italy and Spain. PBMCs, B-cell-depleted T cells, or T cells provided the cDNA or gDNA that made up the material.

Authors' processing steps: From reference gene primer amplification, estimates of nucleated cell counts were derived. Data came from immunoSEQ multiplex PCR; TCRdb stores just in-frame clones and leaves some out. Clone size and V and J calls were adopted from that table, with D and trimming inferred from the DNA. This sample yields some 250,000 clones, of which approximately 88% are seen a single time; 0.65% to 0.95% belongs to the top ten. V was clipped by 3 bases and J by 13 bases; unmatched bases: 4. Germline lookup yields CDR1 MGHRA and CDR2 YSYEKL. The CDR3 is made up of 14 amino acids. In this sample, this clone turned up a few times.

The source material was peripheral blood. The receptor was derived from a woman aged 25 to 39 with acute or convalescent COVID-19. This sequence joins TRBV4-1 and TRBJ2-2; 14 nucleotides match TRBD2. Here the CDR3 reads CASSQGTSGSGLFF. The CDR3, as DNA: TGCGCCAGCAGCCAGGGGACTAGCGGGAGTGGGCTGTTTTTT.